This record concerns one T cell receptor beta chain sequence. This clone was counted a single time. Its cognate antigen has yet to be identified. Within one base of it there is no much larger clone, and no base qualities were kept. The data belong to a study of blood T cell repertoires in COVID-19 (dated by TCRdb to the early 2020s). About the full investigation: The collaborator samples originated in the United States, Italy and Spain and spanned the acute and convalescent phases of COVID-19. The prospective study material was composed of cDNA or gDNA derived from T cells, B-cell-depleted T cells, or PBMCs. Deeply sampled blood TCRbeta repertoires from subjects exposed to, actively infected with, or recovered from COVID-19 were included in the dataset. The repertoires were made available in a free public database intended to serve as a resource for research on the immune response to SARS-CoV-2. Samples came from the ongoing ImmuneRACE study (first 160 participants) plus 1,254 subjects from 6 global collaborators. Nearly every sample came with metadata listing a de-identified subject ID, COVID-19 status, age in years and sex. Where HLA class I and class II types were available, the types were taken from metadata supplied by the sample provider, not from assay-based typing. General findings and caveats noted by the study authors: The quantity of clinical and demographic metadata differed by source and by participant and was supplied without curation.

TCRbeta CDR3 regions were amplified from genomic DNA by means of the immunoSEQ Assay, a bias-controlled multiplex PCR. Processing in the source paper ran as follows. The number of nucleated cells in each sample was estimated by amplification of reference gene primers within the assay. To quantify the absolute abundance of each unique TCRbeta CDR3 rearrangement, sequence reads were collapsed and filtered. For each sample, productive Simpson clonality was calculated as the square root of Simpson's diversity index over productive rearrangements. TCRdb took over this immuneACCESS table, retaining in-frame rearrangements with V and J assigned. Such tables are incomplete; in checked studies, under half of the missing clones stem from an unresolved V gene, and the remainder is unexplained. V and J calls plus clone size are reproduced from that table; the DNA served to infer D and trimming. The sample table lists under 250,000 clones, roughly 82% of them with a count of one. Jointly, the top ten make up approximately 4.5% of the sample.

Each collaborating institution followed its own protocols to collect whole blood in K2EDTA tubes. For TCRbeta analysis, collaborators shipped samples in one of three forms: frozen whole blood, isolated PBMCs, or DNA extracted from either of those sample types. The CDR3, from cysteine to phenylalanine, totals 14 residues. Left in the record is the CDR3 DNA by itself, 42 bases read in frame from the first base. Here V drops 0 bases and J drops 10 bases, and the junction holds 7 bases not matched to any gene. Based on the germline V gene, the CDR1 and CDR2 sequences are SGHRS and YFSETQ. The rearranged chain carries TRBV5-1 and TRBJ2-1, with 7 bases aligning to TRBD1. The receptor's source is a woman aged 70-85 years with acute or convalescent COVID-19. Sequencing was performed on peripheral blood. The DNA is as follows: TGCGCCAGCAGCTTGGAAACAGGGGACGTGGAGCAGTTCTTC. It translates to CASSLETGDVEQFF.